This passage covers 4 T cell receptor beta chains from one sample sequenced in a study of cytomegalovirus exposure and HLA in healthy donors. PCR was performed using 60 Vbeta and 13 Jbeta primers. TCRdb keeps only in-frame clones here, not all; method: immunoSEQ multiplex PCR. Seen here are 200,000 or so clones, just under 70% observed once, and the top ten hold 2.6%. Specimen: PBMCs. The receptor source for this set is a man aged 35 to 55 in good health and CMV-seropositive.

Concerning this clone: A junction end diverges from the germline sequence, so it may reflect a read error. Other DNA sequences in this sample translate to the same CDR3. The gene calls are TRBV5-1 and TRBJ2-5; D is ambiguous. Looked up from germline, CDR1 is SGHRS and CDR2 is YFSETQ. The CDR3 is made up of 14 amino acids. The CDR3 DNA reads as TGCGCCAGTAGCTTGGGTCAGAACCAAGAGACCCAGTACTTC. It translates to CASSLGQNQETQYF.

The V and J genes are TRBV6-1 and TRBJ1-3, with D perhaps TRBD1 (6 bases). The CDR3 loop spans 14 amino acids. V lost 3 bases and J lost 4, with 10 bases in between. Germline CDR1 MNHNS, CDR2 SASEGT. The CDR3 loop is CASSEGGPGNTIYF. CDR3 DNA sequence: TGTGCCAGCAGTGAGGGGGGGCCAGGAAACACCATATATTTT.

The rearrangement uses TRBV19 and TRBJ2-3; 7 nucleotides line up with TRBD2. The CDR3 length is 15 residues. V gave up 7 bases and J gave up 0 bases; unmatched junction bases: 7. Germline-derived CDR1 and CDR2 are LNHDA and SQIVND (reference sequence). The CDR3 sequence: CASTNSGGSTDTQYF. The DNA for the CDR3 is TGTGCCAGTACAAACTCCGGGGGGAGCACAGATACGCAGTATTTT.

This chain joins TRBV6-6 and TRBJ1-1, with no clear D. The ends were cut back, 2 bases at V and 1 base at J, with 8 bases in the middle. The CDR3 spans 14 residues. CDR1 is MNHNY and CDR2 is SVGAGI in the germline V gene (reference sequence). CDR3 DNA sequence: TGTGCCAGCAGTTACGAGGGCCAGAACACTGAAGCTTTCTTT. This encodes CASSYEGQNTEAFF.